These 30 T cell receptor beta chains were all obtained from the same sample, sequenced in a study of T cells in Graves' hyperthyroidism and ophthalmopathy (dated by TCRdb to between 2017 and 2020). The method behind the library was multiplex PCR. The run used an Illumina HiSeq 2000. TCR beta CDR3 regions were amplified from RNA transcripts. The TCR CDR3 was subjected to a first round of RT-PCR using the HTBI primer set and the Qiagen OneStep RT-PCR kit. The public reads were reanalyzed by TCRdb: fastp trimming at Q25, MiXCR alignment, in-frame beta chains only. When rows share a CDR3 protein, they turn into one entry using the most common DNA and genes. This sample is represented by hundreds of thousands of distinct CDR3 sequences; approximately 25% of them were singletons. The top ten clonotypes cover about 11% of the sample. Sequenced: blood. The receptors here all came from a woman aged 30 to 39 with Graves' ophthalmopathy.

This clonotype was seen a handful of times. The rearrangement links TRBV27 to TRBJ1-3; D gene ambiguous. The germline V and J ends were trimmed by 3 bases and 0 bases, with 18 bases remaining between them. The germline V gene encodes CDR1 MNHEY and CDR2 SMNVEV (reference sequence). The CDR3 contains 18 residues. The CDR3 reads CASSFRPPGFFSGNTIYF. As DNA, the CDR3 is TGTGCCAGCAGTTTCAGGCCACCGGGATTCTTCTCTGGAAACACCATATATTTT.

V gene TRBV12-3 or TRBV12-4 combines with J gene TRBJ1-2; 8 bases match TRBD1. The V segment lost 5 bases and the J segment 6 bases; nucleotides outside the gene matches: 5. The CDR3 runs 13 residues. The CDR3 sequence is CASSTTGEDGYTF. DNA for the CDR3: TGTGCCAGCAGTACGACAGGGGAGGATGGCTACACCTTC.

This clonotype appeared many times. V gene TRBV6-2 or TRBV6-3 combines with J gene TRBJ2-7, with 9 bases matching TRBD1. Germline V gives CDR1 MNHEY, CDR2 SVGEGT. The CDR3 is 12 residues long. V lost 5 bases, J lost 6 bases, and 2 bases stayed unmatched. CDR3 bases: TGTGCCAGCAGTGGGACAGGGTTCGAGCAGTACTTC. Translated, it gives CASSGTGFEQYF.

V gene TRBV12-3 or TRBV12-4 combines with J gene TRBJ1-5; D is unclear. The V end lost 5 bases, the J end lost 5 bases, and 10 bases lay between the germline ends. There are 13 residues in the CDR3. The CDR3 loop reads CASSLSKDQPQHF. CDR3 nucleotides: TGTGCCAGCAGTCTCTCGAAAGATCAGCCCCAGCATTTT.

The gene calls are TRBV30 and TRBJ1-1; 7 bases agree with TRBD1. This CDR3 is 15 amino acids long. The germline CDR1 and CDR2 sequences are GTSNPN and SVGIG (reference sequence). J lost 0 bases, V lost 3 bases, and 7 bases had no gene match. The CDR3 loop is CAWSRDRVMNTEAFF. For the CDR3, the DNA is TGTGCCTGGAGCAGAGACAGGGTAATGAACACTGAAGCTTTCTTT.

This clonotype was detected ten times or more. The V call is TRBV13, the J call TRBJ1-2; D is perhaps TRBD1 (5 bases). The V end was cut by 4 bases, the J end by 5 bases, with 20 bases between. Germline V gene data show CDR1 as PRHDT and CDR2 as FYEKMQ (reference sequence). This CDR3 region has 16 residues. CDR3 coding DNA: TGTGCCAGCAGCTGGGCCAGGGACCTAGAGGGTTATGGCTACACCTTC. Amino acid sequence: CASSWARDLEGYGYTF.

In this sample, this clonotype turned up many times. The V and J genes are TRBV7-2 and TRBJ2-5, with D tentatively TRBD1 or TRBD2 (5 bases each). The V and J ends lost 8 bases and 4 bases respectively, with 14 bases between them. Germline V gene data show CDR1 as SGHTA and CDR2 as FQGNSA. The CDR3 is 13 residues long. The CDR3 is CASGQGAGETQYF. The CDR3 region has the DNA TGTGCCAGCGGGCAAGGGGCGGGAGAGACCCAGTACTTC.

This clonotype came up many times. The J gene is TRBJ2-5, the V gene TRBV11-2, with 13 bases fitting TRBD2. The CDR3 runs to 14 residues. Germline-derived CDR1 and CDR2 are SGHAT and FQNNGV. V shed 5 bases and J 7 bases; nucleotides not matched to a gene: 4. The CDR3 DNA follows: TGTGCCAGCAGCCCACTAGCGGGGGGGTGGACCCAGTACTTC. Translation gives CASSPLAGGWTQYF. Together with reference TRBV11-2 and TRBJ2-5, the CDR3 gives the full variable domain: EAGVAQSPRYKIIEKRQSVAFWCNPISGHATLYWYQQILGQGPKLLIQFQNNGVVDDSQLPKDRFSAERLKGVDSTLKIQPAKLEDSAVYLCASSPLAGGWTQYFGPGTRLLVL.

This clonotype was counted only a few times. J is TRBJ1-2 and V is TRBV4-1, with D tentatively TRBD1 (5 bases). The CDR3 is 14 amino acids. Germline V gives CDR1 MGHRA, CDR2 YSYEKL. V lost 8 bases and J 7 bases, leaving 20 bases between the germline ends. The CDR3 sequence is CASRSVGAGRGYTF. The DNA for the CDR3 is TGCGCCAGCCGTTCGGTTGGGGCCGGTCGTGGCTACACCTTC.

This clonotype occurred a few times. A much larger clone lies one base from this, so it may be a read error. V is TRBV14 and J is TRBJ2-2; 8 nucleotides agree with TRBD1. The CDR3 extends over 16 amino acids. V lost 2 bases and J lost 1; bases outside the gene matches: 3. The germline gives CDR1 SGHDN, CDR2 FVKESK. The DNA for the CDR3 is TGTGCCAGCAGCCAAACCGGGACAGGGAACACCGGGGAGCTGTTTTTT. Amino acid sequence: CASSQTGTGNTGELFF.

This sequence joins TRBV9 and TRBJ2-7, with D unclear. This CDR3 has 15 amino acids. Between the trimmed V and J ends, which lost 0 bases and 0 bases, there was a span of 10 bases. The germline V gene has CDR1 SGDLS and CDR2 YYNGEE. This CDR3 is CASSVAPDLSYEQYF. For the CDR3, the DNA is TGTGCCAGCAGCGTAGCCCCGGACCTCTCCTACGAGCAGTACTTC.

This clonotype has only a few counts. The chain has TRBV27 and TRBJ2-2, with D unclear. The length of the CDR3 is 13 residues. Germline V gene data show CDR1 as MNHEY and CDR2 as SMNVEV (reference sequence). Trimming took off 8 bases at V and 0 bases at J, with 7 bases between the two ends. Here the CDR3 DNA reads TGTGCCAGCGAAGAGTCGAACACCGGGGAGCTGTTTTTT. Amino acid sequence: CASEESNTGELFF.

This clonotype was observed many times. The V call is TRBV11-2, the J call TRBJ2-5; D possibly corresponds to TRBD1 (6 bases). The ends were cut back, 3 bases at V and 5 bases at J, with 7 bases in the middle. Germline CDR1 SGHAT, CDR2 FQNNGV. This CDR3 comprises 12 residues. This CDR3 reads CASSFGGETQYF. CDR3 bases: TGTGCCAGCAGCTTTGGGGGCGAGACCCAGTACTTC.

This chain connects TRBV19 to TRBJ1-1; no clear D gene. V lost 5 bases and J 3 bases, leaving 16 bases between the germline ends. This CDR3 contains 15 residues. Per germline, CDR1 LNHDA and CDR2 SQIVND (reference sequence). The CDR3 DNA sequence: TGTGCCAGTAGTTCGATAAGGAACAGCCACACTGAAGCTTTCTTT. It codes for CASSSIRNSHTEAFF.

The rearrangement links TRBV2 to TRBJ2-2, with D possibly matching TRBD1 (6 bases). The CDR3 is 15 residues long. Between the trimmed V and J ends, which lost 1 base and 5 bases, there was a span of 11 bases. From germline, CDR1 is SNHLY and CDR2 FYNNEI. DNA for the CDR3: TGTGCCAGCAGTGAAGATCGTCAGGGGACCGGGGAGCTGTTTTTT. Translated, it gives CASSEDRQGTGELFF.

This clonotype was seen repeatedly, ten times or more. J is TRBJ1-5 and V is TRBV12-3 or TRBV12-4, with D possibly matching TRBD1 (5 bases). The V and J ends lost 5 bases and 7 bases respectively, with 12 bases between them. CDR3 size: 13 residues. This chain's CDR3 is CASSPPGRQPQHF. The CDR3 DNA reads as TGTGCCAGCAGTCCGCCAGGGAGGCAGCCCCAGCATTTT.

This clonotype appeared many times. The chain combines TRBV4-2 with TRBJ2-7, with D unresolved. CDR3 length equals 14 residues. V was cut by 1 base and J by 5 bases, with 12 bases left in between. Looked up from germline, CDR1 is LGHNA and CDR2 is YNFKEQ. The chain's CDR3 is CASSQGSLGDEQYF. The CDR3 bases are TGTGCCAGCAGCCAAGGCTCGTTGGGCGACGAGCAGTACTTC.

A few counts support this clonotype. This sequence joins TRBV6-1 and TRBJ1-1; D perhaps matches TRBD1 (5 bases). The CDR3 has 15 residues. Germline V gene data show CDR1 as MNHNS and CDR2 as SASEGT. Trimming removed 2 bases from V and 1 base from J, with 11 bases in between. The chain's CDR3 is CASSEPGRANTEAFF. The CDR3 bases are TGTGCCAGCAGTGAACCTGGCAGGGCGAACACTGAAGCTTTCTTT.

The CDR3: CASSLVAGGLYEQYF. The CDR3 coding sequence is TGTGCCAGCAGCTTAGTGGCGGGAGGTCTCTACGAGCAGTACTTC. The chain combines TRBV11-2 with TRBJ2-7; 8 nucleotides line up with TRBD2. The CDR3 spans 15 residues. Germline lookup yields CDR1 SGHAT and CDR2 FQNNGV. J gave up 3 bases and V 1 base, and 5 bases lay outside the gene matches.

The sample holds many counts of this clonotype. The V gene is TRBV28, the J gene TRBJ1-1; possibly TRBD1 for D (5 bases). The CDR3 is 16 residues long. Germline CDR1 is MDHEN and CDR2 is SYDVKM. V lost 6 bases to trimming and J lost 0 bases, with 17 bases between them. CDR3 residues: CASSPRQGLMNTEAFF. As DNA, the CDR3 is TGTGCCAGCAGCCCCCGGCAGGGACTAATGAACACTGAAGCTTTCTTT.

This chain connects TRBV6-5 to TRBJ1-2; 8 nucleotides align to TRBD1. The CDR3 has 15 residues. CDR1 is MNHEY, CDR2 SVGAGI, per germline. J was trimmed by 4 bases and V by 2 bases; bases with no gene match: 6. CDR3 sequence reads: CASSYRTGRGYGYTF. In DNA form, the CDR3 reads TGTGCCAGCAGTTACAGGACAGGGAGGGGCTATGGCTACACCTTC.

On this clonotype itself: A clone one base away is much larger, so this may be a read error. V and J are TRBV6-5 and TRBJ1-1; D gene unclear. From germline, CDR1 is MNHEY and CDR2 SVGAGI. The length of the CDR3 is 11 residues. This CDR3 is CASSYSPEACF. The CDR3, as DNA: TGTGCCAGCAGTTACTCGCCTGAAGCTTGCTTT.

The J gene is TRBJ2-7, the V gene TRBV7-9; the D gene is possibly TRBD2 (5 bases). Trimming took 3 bases from V and 6 from J, leaving 9 bases between them. The CDR3 loop spans 12 amino acids. CDR1 and CDR2 (germline): SEHNR, FQNEAQ (reference sequence). The DNA of the CDR3 is TGTGCCAGCAGCTTTAGCGCCGTCGAGCAGTACTTC. Translation gives CASSFSAVEQYF.

This clonotype was detected ten times or more. This chain's CDR3 is CASSRTGFGYTF. DNA of the CDR3: TGTGCCAGCAGCCGAACAGGGTTCGGCTACACCTTC. V is TRBV12-3 or TRBV12-4 and J is TRBJ1-2; maybe TRBD1 (6 bases). The CDR3 length is 12 residues. The V and J ends lost 6 bases and 8 bases respectively, with 13 bases between them.

This clonotype has at least ten counts. This sequence joins TRBV6-1 and TRBJ2-7; D may be TRBD1 (6 bases). This CDR3 contains 15 residues. Germline V lookup: CDR1 MNHNS, CDR2 SASEGT. Between the trimmed V and J ends, which lost 5 bases and 2 bases, there was a span of 16 bases. CDR3: CASSKGQLITYEQYF. The CDR3 DNA follows: TGTGCCAGCAGTAAAGGACAGCTTATTACCTACGAGCAGTACTTC.

As for this clonotype: Given a much more abundant clone one base away, this may be a read error. This chain connects TRBV7-9 to TRBJ2-5; 9 bases match TRBD2. Germline V gene lookup returns CDR1 SEHNR and CDR2 FQNEAQ (reference sequence). This CDR3 contains 15 residues. The CDR3 here is CASSFGTSQGKTKYF. The CDR3 coding sequence is TGTGCCAGCAGCTTTGGGACTAGCCAGGGGAAGACCAAGTACTTC.

V is TRBV10-3 and J is TRBJ1-5, with D perhaps matching TRBD1 (6 bases). Germline CDR1 and CDR2: ENHRY and SYGVKD. V gave up 5 bases and J gave up 5 bases, with 13 bases separating them. This CDR3 is built from 14 residues. Here the CDR3 reads CAISLRDIDQPQHF. The CDR3 nucleotides are TGTGCCATCAGTCTCCGGGACATCGATCAGCCCCAGCATTTT.

This clonotype has at least ten counts. The gene calls are TRBV28 and TRBJ1-1; 7 nucleotides line up with TRBD1. V dropped 3 bases and J dropped 7; count of bases not matched to a gene: 5. The CDR3 length is 13 residues. CDR1 is MDHEN, CDR2 SYDVKM, per germline. Here the CDR3 reads CASSFGTAHEAFF. The DNA for the CDR3 is TGTGCCAGCAGTTTCGGGACAGCCCATGAAGCTTTCTTT.

In its sample, this clonotype was seen many times. The gene calls are TRBV5-3 and TRBJ1-1; D ambiguous. TRBV5-3 carries the ORF label, with uncertain function. CDR3 length: 16 amino acids. The ends were cut back, 10 bases at V and 3 bases at J, with 25 bases in the middle. Written as DNA, the CDR3 is TGTGCCTCGACGGGCGTAAGAGGAGGGATCGACACTGAAGCTTTCTTT. Amino acid sequence: CASTGVRGGIDTEAFF.

This clonotype was detected many times. The chain employs TRBV4-1 and TRBJ2-2, with D possibly TRBD1 on 7 matching bases. This CDR3 spans 15 amino acids. Germline V gene lookup returns CDR1 MGHRA and CDR2 YSYEKL. The V end was cut by 0 bases, the J end by 7 bases, with 12 bases between. As DNA, the CDR3 is TGCGCCAGCAGCCAAGACCCAGGGGGGTTCGGGGAGCTGTTTTTT. Amino acids: CASSQDPGGFGELFF.